This TCR beta chain was identified in a study of regulatory T cells. With regard to this clone: Its specificity is not known.

The primer mix had 52 TRBV and 13 TRBJ primers. Generated by immunoSEQ multiplex PCR, the TCRdb table keeps only in-frame clones and is missing some. The data hold about 35,000 clones, with about 91% observed a single time. All CD3G-deficient patients showed autoimmunity, more severe in two. Patients aged 2 to 39 years had fewer naive T cells. Regulatory (CD25-high CD127-low) and conventional (CD25-low CD127-high) CD4+ T cells were sorted separately. Overall study findings and caveats: Skewed V and J usage and few unique V-J pairs marked patient repertoires, most in Tregs. Hydrophobic residues at CDR3 positions 6 and 7 were enriched in conventional CD4+ T cells of CD3G-deficient patients.

The receptor's source is a young adult with CD3G deficiency. The sample taken for sequencing was conventional CD4+ T cells sorted from blood.

CDR3: CASSPPGPSREQYF. CDR3 bases: TGTGCCAGCAGTCCGCCGGGACCTTCGAGGGAGCAGTACTTC. This chain connects TRBV28 to TRBJ2-7; D is perhaps TRBD1 or TRBD2 (5 bases each). V was shortened by 5 bases and J by 7 bases, with 18 bases between the two germline ends. The CDR3 totals 14 residues. Germline V lookup: CDR1 MDHEN, CDR2 SYDVKM.